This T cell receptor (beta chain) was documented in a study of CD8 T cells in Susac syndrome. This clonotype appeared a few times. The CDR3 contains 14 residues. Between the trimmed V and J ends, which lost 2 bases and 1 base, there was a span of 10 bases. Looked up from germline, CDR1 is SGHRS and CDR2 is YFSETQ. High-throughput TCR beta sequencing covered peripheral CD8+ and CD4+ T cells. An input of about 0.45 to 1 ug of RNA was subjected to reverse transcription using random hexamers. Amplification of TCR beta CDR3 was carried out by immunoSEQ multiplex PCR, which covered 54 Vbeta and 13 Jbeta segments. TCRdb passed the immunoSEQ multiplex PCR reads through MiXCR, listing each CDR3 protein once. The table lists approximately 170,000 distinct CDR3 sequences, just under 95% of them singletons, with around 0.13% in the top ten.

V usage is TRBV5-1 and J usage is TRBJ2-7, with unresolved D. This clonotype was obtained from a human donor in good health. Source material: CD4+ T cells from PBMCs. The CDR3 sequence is CASSFVGSSYEQYF. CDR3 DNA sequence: TGCGCCAGCAGCTTCGTAGGGTCTTCCTACGAGCAGTACTTC.